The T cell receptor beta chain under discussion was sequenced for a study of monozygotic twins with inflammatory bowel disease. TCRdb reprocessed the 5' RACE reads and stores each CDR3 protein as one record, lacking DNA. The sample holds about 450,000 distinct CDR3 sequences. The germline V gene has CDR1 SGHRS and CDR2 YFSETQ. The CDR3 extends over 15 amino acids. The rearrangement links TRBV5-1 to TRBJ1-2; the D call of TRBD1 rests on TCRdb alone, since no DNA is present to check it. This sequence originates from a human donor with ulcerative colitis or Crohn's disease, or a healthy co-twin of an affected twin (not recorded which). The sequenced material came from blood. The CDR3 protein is CASSSPDRTNYGYTF.